Listed below are T cell receptor beta chains from one sample, sequenced in a study of blood T cells in healthy people across ages. TCRdb reanalysed the 5' RACE reads using MiXCR and keeps one entry per CDR3 protein. The sample shows some 700,000 distinct CDR3 sequences, around 46% of them seen only once. Sequencing was carried out using blood. The receptors originated from a woman in her sixties or seventies in good health. CDR3s include the opening cysteine and the closing phenylalanine or tryptophan. A D gene is named only where the DNA matches it firmly. Clone size, where shown, is once, few, many, or a class for clones that have expanded.

NA	TRBV29-1	once	TRBJ2-5	TGCAGCGGGCATGTCAGCTACAATGAGCAGTACTTC	CSGHVSYNEQYF
TRBD1	TRBV7-2	NA	TRBJ2-7	TGTGCCAGCAGCCCAAAAACAGGGGGGTACGAGCAGTACTTC	CASSPKTGGYEQYF
TRBD1	TRBV5-1	NA	TRBJ2-3	TGCACCAGCAGCAACGGACAGGGCAGCACAGATACGCAGTATTTT	CTSSNGQGSTDTQYF
NA	TRBV10-3	NA	TRBJ2-7	TGTGCCATCGCGTCGGACAGCTCCTACGAGCAGTACTTC	CAIASDSSYEQYF
TRBD1	TRBV28	few	TRBJ2-5	TGTGCCAGCAGTCGGGACAGCCCCACAGAGACCCAGTACTTC	CASSRDSPTETQYF
TRBD2	TRBV20-1	NA	TRBJ2-5	TGCAGTGCTAGAGTTGGGACTAGCGAGAATGAGCAGTACTTC	CSARVGTSENEQYF
NA	TRBV6-5	few	TRBJ1-1	TGTGCCAGCAGGGGAGGGGGGCGCAGTAGGGAAGCTTTCTTT	CASRGGGRSREAFF
NA	TRBV3-1	NA	TRBJ1-5	TGTGCCAGCAGCCAGGGAAGGGACGGCGGCAATCAGCCCCAGCATTTT	CASSQGRDGGNQPQHF
TRBD1	TRBV6-5	NA	TRBJ1-5	TGTGCCAGCAGTCGACAGGGGTTCAGCAATCAGCCCCAGCATTTT	CASSRQGFSNQPQHF
TRBD1	TRBV2	NA	TRBJ2-1	TGTGCCAGCAGTGGGACAGGGGGCCGCAATGAGCAGTTCTTC	CASSGTGGRNEQFF
TRBD1	TRBV7-2	NA	TRBJ2-1	TGTGCCAGCAGCTTAGCGACAGGGACCGATGAGCAGTTCTTC	CASSLATGTDEQFF
NA	TRBV6-6	NA	TRBJ1-5	TGTGCCAGCAGTTTACACCCCGGGAGCAATCAGCCCCAGCATTTT	CASSLHPGSNQPQHF
NA	TRBV7-7	NA	TRBJ2-1	TGTGCTAGCAGCCGGGGAGAGAGGTCCTACAATGAGCAGTTCTTC	CASSRGERSYNEQFF
NA	TRBV20-1	NA	TRBJ1-4	TGCAGTGCCAGGGAGGGCCGGGAAAAACTGTTTTTT	CSAREGREKLFF
NA	TRBV10-3	NA	TRBJ2-1	TGTGCCATCAGTGAGTCTTCTACAATCGATGAGCAGTTCTTC	CAISESSTIDEQFF
NA	TRBV10-3	NA	TRBJ2-7	TGTGCCACCTGGGACGGGAGAAACGACGAGCAGTACTTC	CATWDGRNDEQYF
NA	TRBV7-3	NA	TRBJ2-4	TGTGCCAGCAGCTATAAGGGACTCAAAAACATTCAGTACTTC	CASSYKGLKNIQYF
NA	TRBV12-3/TRBV12-4	NA	TRBJ2-1	TGTGCCAGCAGTTTACGGCTTGAAGAGCAGTTCTTC	CASSLRLEEQFF
TRBD2	TRBV6-2/TRBV6-3	NA	TRBJ2-3	TGTGCCAGCAGTTACGGCAGGAGCGGGGCGACCACAGATACGCAGTATTTT	CASSYGRSGATTDTQYF
TRBD2	TRBV7-2	many	TRBJ2-3	TGTGCCAGCAGCAAGGGGTTCGGGACTAGCCCCGATACGCAGTATTTT	CASSKGFGTSPDTQYF
NA	TRBV9	NA	TRBJ2-5	TGTGCCAGCAGCCCCACTGGCTGGGAGACCCAGTACTTC	CASSPTGWETQYF
TRBD1	TRBV7-2	few	TRBJ1-2	TGTGCCAGCAGTCTCTCGACAGGGCACTATGGCTACACCTTC	CASSLSTGHYGYTF
NA	TRBV25-1	few	TRBJ1-2	TGTGCCAGCAGTGAATCGGGCATTAGCGCCTATGGCTACACCTTC	CASSESGISAYGYTF
NA	TRBV6-1	NA	TRBJ2-1	TGCGCCAGCAGTGTAAAGGGCTTGAGCTCCTACAATGAGCAGTTCTTC	CASSVKGLSSYNEQFF
NA	TRBV6-6	NA	TRBJ1-1	TGTGCCAGCATCTACGGTAGGGGACGGGCTTTCTTT	CASIYGRGRAFF
NA	TRBV6-5	NA	TRBJ2-5	TGTGCCAGCAGTTACGAGGGGTTGGGGACCCAGTACTTC	CASSYEGLGTQYF
TRBD1	TRBV25-1	NA	TRBJ1-2	TGTGCCAGCAGTTTAGGCGGGACAGGGGGCCCTGGCTACACCTTC	CASSLGGTGGPGYTF
NA	TRBV28	NA	TRBJ2-7	TGTGCCAGCATGGAAGGGATGTCCCACGAGCAGTACTTC	CASMEGMSHEQYF
TRBD1	TRBV7-9	NA	TRBJ2-7	TGTGCCAGCAGCTTACAGGGGGCCACCTACGAGCAGTACTTC	CASSLQGATYEQYF
NA	TRBV7-6	many	TRBJ1-2	TGTGCCAGCAGCTTAGGGACCCAGTATGGCTACACCTTC	CASSLGTQYGYTF
NA	TRBV7-9	few	TRBJ2-1	TGTGCCAGCAGCATCCCCGGGACGCTAACTGGGAATGAGCAGTTCTTC	CASSIPGTLTGNEQFF
TRBD1	TRBV20-1	NA	TRBJ1-1	TGCAGTGCTAGAGACGGACAGGGGGCCGGCACTGAAGCTTTCTTT	CSARDGQGAGTEAFF
TRBD2	TRBV7-7	NA	TRBJ2-1	TGTGCTAGCAGCTCGGGACTAGCGGGCTCCTACGATGAGCAGTTCTTC	CASSSGLAGSYDEQFF
NA	TRBV4-2	NA	TRBJ2-3	TGTGCCAGCAGCCAAGAGGGGGCAGGAGCGGGAAAAGATACGCAGTATTTT	CASSQEGAGAGKDTQYF
TRBD2	TRBV20-1	NA	TRBJ2-2	TGCAGTGCTAGACTAGCGGGAGGGCCCGGGGAGCTGTTTTTT	CSARLAGGPGELFF
NA	TRBV5-1	few	TRBJ1-1	TGCGCCAGCAGCTTGTTTTCCAGGAACACTGAAGCTTTCTTT	CASSLFSRNTEAFF
TRBD2	TRBV6-1	few	TRBJ2-5	TGTGCCAGCAGTGAAGCCGGGGGGGGAGAGACCCAGTACTTC	CASSEAGGGETQYF
TRBD2	TRBV7-9	NA	TRBJ2-1	TGTGCCAGCAGCCTCGGGGGGGCCGGGACTAGCGGGAGAGGGGATGAGCAGTTCTTC	CASSLGGAGTSGRGDEQFF
TRBD2	TRBV7-3	NA	TRBJ2-1	TGTGCCAGCAGCTTAATCACGACTAGCGGGGGGGACTACAATGAGCAGTTCTTC	CASSLITTSGGDYNEQFF
TRBD2	TRBV9	NA	TRBJ2-1	TGTGCCAGCAGCGTAATCGGCGGCGGGGGGGTGGATGAGCAGTTCTTC	CASSVIGGGGVDEQFF
NA	TRBV10-3	NA	TRBJ2-1	TGTGCCATCAGTGAGCCGGGGGAGGGGGCACACAATGAGCAGTTCTTC	CAISEPGEGAHNEQFF
NA	TRBV13	few	TRBJ2-3	TGTGCCAGCAGCTTAGGGGCGATCGGGGCAGATACGCAGTATTTT	CASSLGAIGADTQYF
NA	TRBV29-1	NA	TRBJ1-1	TGCAGCGTCGCGCCACGGGGGAACACTGAAGCTTTCTTT	CSVAPRGNTEAFF
TRBD1	TRBV11-2	NA	TRBJ1-2	TGTGCCAGCAGCCCCCAGGGGGTCTACACCTTC	CASSPQGVYTF
NA	TRBV20-1	NA	TRBJ2-1	TGCAGTGCTAGAGACCTACTCGAGGGGGGCCTCTACAATGAGCAGTTCTTC	CSARDLLEGGLYNEQFF
NA	TRBV3-1	few	TRBJ1-1	TGTGCCAGCAGCCAAGTAGGGGACACTGAAGCTTTCTTT	CASSQVGDTEAFF
NA	TRBV3-1	once	TRBJ1-1	TGTGCCAGCAGCAGGATTGGGTTTGGAGGACGGCCTGAAGCTTTCTTT	CASSRIGFGGRPEAFF
NA	TRBV12-3/TRBV12-4	few	TRBJ2-1	TGTGCCAGCAGCCCCTCCTCGGAGACCCAGTTCTTC	CASSPSSETQFF
TRBD1	TRBV4-2	NA	TRBJ1-2	TGTGCCAGCAGCATCCCGGACAGGCTTGCTAACCATGGCTACACCTTC	CASSIPDRLANHGYTF
NA	TRBV20-1	NA	TRBJ2-3	TGCAGTGCTAGTACGGGCAGTAGCACAGATGCGCAGTATTTT	CSASTGSSTDAQYF
NA	TRBV5-1	NA	TRBJ1-2	TGCGCCAGCAGCTTGAACGAACCCGGCGGGGGCTACACCTTC	CASSLNEPGGGYTF
NA	TRBV20-1	NA	TRBJ2-7	TGCAGTGCTAACGGCGGAACGACCCTCCGCGAGCAGTACTTC	CSANGGTTLREQYF
NA	TRBV20-1	few	TRBJ2-7	TGCAGTGCTAGTTCGGACAACTTCTCTTTCGAGCAGTACTTC	CSASSDNFSFEQYF
NA	TRBV12-3/TRBV12-4	few	TRBJ1-1	TGTGCCAGCAGCTCAAGTACACCGGGACACATGAACACTGAAGCTTTCTTT	CASSSSTPGHMNTEAFF
TRBD1	TRBV27	NA	TRBJ1-5	TGTGCCAGCAGTCCCTCGGACAGGAGTGGTCAGCCCCAGCATTTT	CASSPSDRSGQPQHF